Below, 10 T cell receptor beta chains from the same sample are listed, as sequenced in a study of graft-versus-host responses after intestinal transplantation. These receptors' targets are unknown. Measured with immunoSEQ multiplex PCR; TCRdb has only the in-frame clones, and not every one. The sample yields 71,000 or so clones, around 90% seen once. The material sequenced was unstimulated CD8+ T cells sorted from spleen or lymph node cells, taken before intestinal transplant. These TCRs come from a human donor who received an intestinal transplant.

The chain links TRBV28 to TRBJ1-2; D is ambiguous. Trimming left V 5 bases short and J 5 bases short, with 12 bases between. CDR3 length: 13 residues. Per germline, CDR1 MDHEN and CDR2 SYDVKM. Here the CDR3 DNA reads TGTGCCAGCAGTACGGCCACGGGGTATGGCTACACCTTC. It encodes CASSTATGYGYTF.

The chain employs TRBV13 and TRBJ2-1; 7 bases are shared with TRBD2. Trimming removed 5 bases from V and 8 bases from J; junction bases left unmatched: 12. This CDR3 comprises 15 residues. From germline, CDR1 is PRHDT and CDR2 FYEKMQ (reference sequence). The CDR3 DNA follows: TGTGCCAGCAGCACTACTAGCGAGAATCATCATGAGCAGTTCTTC. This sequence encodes CASSTTSENHHEQFF.

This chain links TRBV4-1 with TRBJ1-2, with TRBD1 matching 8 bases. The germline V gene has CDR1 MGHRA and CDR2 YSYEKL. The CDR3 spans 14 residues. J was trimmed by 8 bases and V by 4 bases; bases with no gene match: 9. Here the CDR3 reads CASSPTTGAYGYTF. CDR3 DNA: TGCGCCAGCAGCCCCACGACAGGGGCGTACGGCTACACCTTC.

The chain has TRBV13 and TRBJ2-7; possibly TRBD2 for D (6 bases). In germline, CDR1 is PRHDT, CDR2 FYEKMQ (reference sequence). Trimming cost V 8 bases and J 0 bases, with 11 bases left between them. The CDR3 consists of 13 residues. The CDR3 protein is CASGAGSSYEQYF. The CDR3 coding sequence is TGTGCCAGCGGGGCGGGGAGCTCCTACGAGCAGTACTTC. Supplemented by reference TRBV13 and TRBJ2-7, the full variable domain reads AAGVIQSPRHLIKEKRETATLKCYPIPRHDTVYWYQQGPGQDPQFLISFYEKMQSDKGSIPDRFSAQQFSDYHSELNMSSLELGDSALYFCASGAGSSYEQYFGPGTRLTVT.

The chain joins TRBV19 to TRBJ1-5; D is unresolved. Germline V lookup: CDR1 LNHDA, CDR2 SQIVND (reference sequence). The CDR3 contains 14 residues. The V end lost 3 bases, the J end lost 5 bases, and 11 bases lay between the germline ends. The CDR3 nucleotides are TGTGCCAGTAGTATCTCGGTCCTACATCAGCCCCAGCATTTT. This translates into CASSISVLHQPQHF.

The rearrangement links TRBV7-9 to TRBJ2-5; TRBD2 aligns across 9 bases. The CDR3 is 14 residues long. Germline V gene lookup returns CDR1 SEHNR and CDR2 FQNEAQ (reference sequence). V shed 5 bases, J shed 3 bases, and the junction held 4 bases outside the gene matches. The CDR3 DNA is TGTGCCAGCAGCCCCCGACTAGCGGAAGAGACCCAGTACTTC. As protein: CASSPRLAEETQYF.

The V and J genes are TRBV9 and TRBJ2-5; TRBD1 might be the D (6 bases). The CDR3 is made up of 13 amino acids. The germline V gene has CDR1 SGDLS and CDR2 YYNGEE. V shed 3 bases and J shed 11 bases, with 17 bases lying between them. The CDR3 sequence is CASSGLQGGEQYF. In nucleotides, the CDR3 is TGTGCCAGCAGCGGCTTACAGGGTGGGGAGCAGTACTTC.

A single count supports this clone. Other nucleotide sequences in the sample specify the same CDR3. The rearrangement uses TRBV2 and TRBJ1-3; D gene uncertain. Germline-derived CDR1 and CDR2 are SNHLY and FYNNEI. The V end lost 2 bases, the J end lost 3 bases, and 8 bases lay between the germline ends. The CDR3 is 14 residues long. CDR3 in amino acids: CASSESHSGNTIYF. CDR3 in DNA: TGTGCCAGCAGTGAATCCCACAGTGGAAACACCATATATTTT.

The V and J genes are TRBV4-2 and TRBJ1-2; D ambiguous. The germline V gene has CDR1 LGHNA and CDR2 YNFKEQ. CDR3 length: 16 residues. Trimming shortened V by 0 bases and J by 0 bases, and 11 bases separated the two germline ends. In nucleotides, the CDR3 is TGTGCCAGCAGCCAAGAAGGGCGGGCAGCTAACTATGGCTACACCTTC. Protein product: CASSQEGRAANYGYTF.

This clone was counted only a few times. The CDR3 protein is CASSESVRSDEQFF. DNA of the CDR3: TGCGCCAGCAGTGAGTCGGTCAGGTCGGATGAGCAGTTCTTC. The rearrangement joins TRBV10-2 to TRBJ2-1; D not certain. Germline CDR1 and CDR2: WSHSY and SAAADI. The CDR3 spans 14 residues. Trimming took 0 bases from V and 8 from J, leaving 11 bases between them.